These 10 T cell receptor beta chains were sequenced from one sample in a study of cytomegalovirus exposure and HLA in healthy donors. Researchers ran the PCR with 60 Vbeta and 13 Jbeta primers. Libraries were prepared by immunoSEQ multiplex PCR; TCRdb keeps only in-frame clonotypes and omits some of them. The data show approximately 210,000 clones, over 60% seen once. Specimen: PBMCs. These receptors were taken from a male donor in good health and CMV-seronegative.

This chain links TRBV6-5 with TRBJ2-7; 7 positions match TRBD1. Germline V gene lookup returns CDR1 MNHEY and CDR2 SVGAGI. V dropped 6 bases and J dropped 5; count of bases not matched to a gene: 7. The CDR3 is 13 residues long. This CDR3 is CASSSTGWHEQYF. DNA of the CDR3: TGTGCCAGCAGCTCGACAGGGTGGCACGAGCAGTACTTC.

This clone was counted between two and nine times. This chain joins TRBV18 and TRBJ2-1; 15 nucleotides match TRBD2. The length of the CDR3 is 18 residues. With V trimmed by 1 base and J by 5 bases, 6 bases remained unmatched. CDR1 and CDR2 from the germline V gene are KGHSH and LQKENI. CDR3 region: CASSPRRTSGRVDNEQFF. CDR3 coding DNA: TGTGCCAGCTCACCACGGAGGACTAGCGGGAGGGTAGACAATGAGCAGTTCTTC.

Remarks on this clone: The junction departs from germline at one end; a sequencing error may be responsible. The rearrangement links TRBV7-7 to TRBJ2-7, with 9 bases that match TRBD1. CDR3 length: 15 amino acids. The germline CDR1 and CDR2 sequences are SSHAT and FNYEAQ (reference sequence). CDR3 protein: CASSPDRGITYEQYF. CDR3 bases: TGTGCTAGCAGCCCGGACAGGGGCATAACCTACGAGCAGTACTTC.

V and J are TRBV5-1 and TRBJ2-3, with D possibly matching TRBD2 (5 bases). The length of the CDR3 is 19 residues. V shed 0 bases and J shed 0 bases, with 20 bases lying between them. Germline V lookup: CDR1 SGHRS, CDR2 YFSETQ. CDR3 nucleotides: TGCGCCAGCAGCTTGGCCGGTGCAAGACCGGACTCTAGCACAGATACGCAGTATTTT. This encodes CASSLAGARPDSSTDTQYF.

The genes are TRBV27 and TRBJ2-5, with 10 bases lining up with TRBD1. Matching the DNA end better, TRBJ2-7 makes the J call doubtful. Germline assignment: CDR1 MNHEY and CDR2 SMNVEV (reference sequence). The length of the CDR3 is 14 residues. The CDR3 protein is CASIPTGGNYEQYF. The DNA for the CDR3 is TGTGCCAGCATCCCGACAGGGGGCAACTACGAGCAGTACTTC.

The gene calls are TRBV27 and TRBJ2-7, with a tentative D call TRBD1 (6 bases). The V gene's germline CDR1 is MNHEY and CDR2 SMNVEV (reference sequence). The V end was cut by 5 bases, the J end by 2 bases, with 13 bases between. This CDR3 contains 14 residues. The CDR3 protein is CASSPRTEAYEQYF. The CDR3 DNA reads TGTGCCAGCAGTCCGCGGACAGAAGCCTACGAGCAGTACTTC.

V usage is TRBV4-2 and J usage is TRBJ2-1; TRBD2 agrees at 9 bases. The CDR3 sequence is 18 residues long. Germline V gene lookup returns CDR1 LGHNA and CDR2 YNFKEQ. V dropped 0 bases and J dropped 7; count of bases not matched to a gene: 13. CDR3 DNA sequence: TGTGCCAGCAGCCAAGATAGAGCGGGTCGCGGGGGGGCTAATGAGCAGTTCTTC. Translating gives CASSQDRAGRGGANEQFF.

The chain has TRBV27 and TRBJ1-1; tentative D call: TRBD1 (5 bases). The V gene's germline CDR1 is MNHEY and CDR2 SMNVEV (reference sequence). V lost 5 bases, J lost 5 bases, and 9 bases lay in between. CDR3 length: 12 amino acids. The CDR3 spells CASSDGGTEAFF. As DNA, the CDR3 is TGTGCCAGCAGTGACGGGGGGACTGAAGCTTTCTTT.

The J gene is TRBJ1-2, the V gene TRBV7-2, with a weak D call TRBD1 (5 bases). Germline V lookup: CDR1 SGHTA, CDR2 FQGNSA. The ends were cut back, 0 bases at V and 8 bases at J, with 13 bases in the middle. This CDR3 spans 14 amino acids. The CDR3 region is CASSLAGGAEGYTF. The CDR3 nucleotides are TGTGCCAGCAGCTTAGCAGGAGGGGCGGAAGGCTACACCTTC.

The rearrangement joins TRBV27 to TRBJ1-1, with D unclear. The CDR3 sequence is 15 residues long. V lost 0 bases and J 6 bases, leaving 14 bases between the germline ends. Germline CDR1 is MNHEY and CDR2 is SMNVEV (reference sequence). The CDR3 sequence is CASSLSGGGGPEAFF. CDR3 in DNA: TGTGCCAGCAGTTTATCGGGAGGCGGCGGACCTGAAGCTTTCTTT.